This T cell receptor beta chain was captured in a study of persistence of HIV-infected CD4 T cells. With respect to this clone: Its antigen is unknown.

Sequencing used immunoSEQ version 4 in survey mode. Profiling relied on immunoSEQ multiplex PCR, and the TCRdb table lists in-frame clones only, not all of them. Of approximately 30,000 clones in the sample, roughly 82% are singletons; the top ten hold about 4.5%. Lysates of CMV-infected fibroblasts at around 9.9 ug/mL stimulated these cells. Memory cells lacking CD40L and CD69 with high CD45RO were sorted. PBMCs were depleted of CD8+ T cells before stimulation. The receptor was derived from an adult man with HIV who was CMV-seropositive. Sequenced material: CD4+ T cells sorted from PBMCs after roughly 19-hour stimulation, taken from a patient who received antiretroviral therapy.

CDR3 nucleotide sequence: TGTGCCAGTAGTATTTTACAGGGCAACAATGAGCAGTTCTTC. Encoded protein: CASSILQGNNEQFF. The V and J genes are TRBV19 and TRBJ2-1; a possible D gene is TRBD1 (6 bases). Germline loops: CDR1 LNHDA, CDR2 SQIVND (reference sequence). The CDR3 is 14 residues long. Trimming removed 3 bases from V and 5 bases from J, with 11 bases in between.